The 32 T cell receptor beta chains listed next were all sequenced from one sample in a study of cytomegalovirus exposure and HLA in healthy donors. PCR employed 60 Vbeta and 13 Jbeta primers. The data were produced by immunoSEQ multiplex PCR, yet TCRdb's version contains in-frame clones alone and is incomplete. The table for this sample gives some 120,000 clones. Sequencing input: PBMCs. These receptors were taken from a man younger than 35 in good health and CMV-seronegative.

The chain is built from TRBV13 and TRBJ2-7, with 8 bases matching TRBD1. With V trimmed by 5 bases and J by 3 bases, 3 bases remained unmatched. Germline V gene data show CDR1 as PRHDT and CDR2 as FYEKMQ (reference sequence). This CDR3 spans 13 amino acids. CDR3 loop: CASSKGTGYEQYF. The DNA for the CDR3 is TGTGCCAGCAGCAAAGGGACAGGCTACGAGCAGTACTTC.

The rearrangement joins TRBV5-6 to TRBJ1-1, with 9 nucleotides matching TRBD1. This CDR3 is 18 amino acids long. Germline V gene lookup returns CDR1 SGHDT and CDR2 YYEEEE. Germline trimming cut 5 bases from V and 4 bases from J; bases unmatched to any gene: 18. CDR3 sequence: CASSTIGQGLLGGTEAFF. The CDR3 DNA is TGTGCCAGCAGTACCATCGGACAGGGGCTACTTGGAGGCACTGAAGCTTTCTTT.

As to this clone: The junction shows a germline mismatch at one end, possibly a read error. The chain links TRBV7-2 to TRBJ2-7; TRBD1 matches at 8 bases. The CDR3 is 12 residues long. Germline loops: CDR1 SGHTA, CDR2 FQGNSA. Written as DNA, the CDR3 is TGTGCCAGCAGCCTCGGGCTGGGACAGGAATTTTTC. Translated, it gives CASSLGLGQEFF. The complete variable domain, with remaining parts taken from reference TRBV7-2 and TRBJ2-7, reads GAGVSQSPSNKVTEKGKDVELRCDPISGHTALYWYRQSLGQGLEFLIYFQGNSAPDKSGLPSDRFSAERTGGSVSTLTIQRTQQEDSAVYLCASSLGLGQEFFGPGTRLTVT.

J is TRBJ1-2 and V is TRBV28; no clear D gene. Between the trimmed V and J ends, which lost 6 bases and 2 bases, there was a span of 7 bases. The CDR3 spans 12 residues. Germline lookup yields CDR1 MDHEN and CDR2 SYDVKM. CDR3 residues: CASRLNNYGYTF. The CDR3 coding sequence is TGTGCCAGCAGGCTAAACAACTATGGCTACACCTTC.

The J gene is TRBJ1-2, the V gene TRBV6-1, with a weak D call TRBD1 (5 bases). Germline V gene sequence: CDR1 MNHNS, CDR2 SASEGT. The CDR3 runs to 14 residues. Trimming pared 2 bases from V and 5 bases from J, leaving 12 bases between. This CDR3 reads CASSEISTAYGYTF. The CDR3, as DNA: TGTGCCAGCAGTGAAATTTCGACAGCTTATGGCTACACCTTC.

V and J are TRBV11-3 and TRBJ2-1, with D unclear. Looked up from germline, CDR1 is SGHNT and CDR2 is YENEEA. The CDR3 covers 15 residues. The ends were cut back, 4 bases at V and 0 bases at J, with 10 bases in the middle. The CDR3 here is CASSSADSSYNEQFF. CDR3 DNA: TGTGCCAGCAGCTCGGCGGATAGCTCCTACAATGAGCAGTTCTTC.

The rearrangement links TRBV5-1 to TRBJ1-1; D gene unclear. Looked up from germline, CDR1 is SGHRS and CDR2 is YFSETQ. V shed 2 bases and J shed 0 bases, with 8 bases lying between them. This CDR3 has 14 residues. Here the CDR3 reads CASSLRAMNTEAFF. The CDR3 nucleotides are TGCGCCAGCAGCTTACGCGCTATGAACACTGAAGCTTTCTTT.

J is TRBJ2-3 and V is TRBV13, with a possible D match to TRBD2 (6 bases). V lost 4 bases and J 2 bases, leaving 13 bases between the germline ends. The V gene's germline CDR1 is PRHDT and CDR2 FYEKMQ (reference sequence). The CDR3 has 15 residues. The CDR3 loop is CASSSRAGITDTQYF. CDR3 in DNA: TGTGCCAGCAGCTCGAGGGCGGGAATCACAGATACGCAGTATTTT.

CDR3 loop: CASSSPAASGINEQYF. The CDR3 coding sequence is TGTGCCAGCAGCTCCCCCGCGGCTAGCGGGATCAACGAGCAGTACTTC. The J gene is TRBJ2-7, the V gene TRBV5-4; 9 bases are shared with TRBD2. V lost 3 bases, J lost 5 bases, and 12 bases stayed unmatched. The CDR3 spans 16 residues. Per the germline V gene, CDR1 is SGHNT and CDR2 is YYREEE (reference sequence).

The chain carries TRBV4-2 and TRBJ2-1; the match to TRBD1 covers 7 bases. CDR3 length equals 15 residues. The germline V gene has CDR1 LGHNA and CDR2 YNFKEQ. V trimming: 1 base; J trimming: 4 bases; junction bases outside the gene matches: 4. This CDR3 reads CASSQVTTGYNEQFF. In DNA form, the CDR3 reads TGTGCCAGCAGCCAAGTAACGACAGGGTACAATGAGCAGTTCTTC.

This rearrangement joins TRBV10-2 to TRBJ1-6; no clear D gene. The ends were cut back, 0 bases at V and 8 bases at J, with 11 bases in the middle. The CDR3 totals 15 residues. Germline CDR1 WSHSY, CDR2 SAAADI. The CDR3 coding sequence is TGCGCCAGCAGTGAGTCGGGGAGGAGGCATTCACCCCTCCACTTT. As protein: CASSESGRRHSPLHF.

This sequence joins TRBV9 and TRBJ1-6, with 9 bases identical to TRBD1. Germline CDR1 is SGDLS and CDR2 is YYNGEE. CDR3 size: 17 residues. The trim removed 1 base at V and 10 bases at J, leaving 12 bases unmatched. The CDR3 DNA reads TGTGCCAGCAGCGTAAGCCAGTCGGGACAGGGCTACTCACCCCTCCACTTT. This sequence encodes CASSVSQSGQGYSPLHF.

The chain links TRBV5-1 to TRBJ2-3; D possibly corresponds to TRBD1 (8 bases). CDR1 is SGHRS, CDR2 YFSETQ, per germline. Trimming took off 2 bases at V and 2 bases at J, with 15 bases between the two ends. The CDR3 loop spans 16 amino acids. In nucleotides, the CDR3 is TGCGCCAGCAGCTTCGGACAGGGAGGGACCACAGATACGCAGTATTTT. This sequence encodes CASSFGQGGTTDTQYF.

The chain joins TRBV2 to TRBJ1-1; 9 nucleotides line up with TRBD1. This CDR3 comprises 16 residues. Per germline, CDR1 SNHLY and CDR2 FYNNEI. V was pared by 3 bases and J by 4 bases, with 9 bases of the junction left unmatched. The CDR3 bases are TGTGCCAGCAGTGACCCGGGGGGACAGGGCACCACTGAAGCTTTCTTT. This gives the protein CASSDPGGQGTTEAFF.

The rearrangement joins TRBV30 to TRBJ1-1; maybe TRBD1 (5 bases). This CDR3 has 13 residues. With 4 bases removed from V and 6 bases from J, the gap between germline ends came to 15 bases. Germline loops: CDR1 GTSNPN, CDR2 SVGIG (reference sequence). CDR3 sequence reads: CAWNLAGGPEAFF. CDR3 nucleotides: TGTGCCTGGAATTTAGCGGGGGGACCTGAAGCTTTCTTT.

The chain recombines TRBV11-2 with TRBJ2-3, with 14 bases lining up with TRBD2. Per germline, CDR1 SGHAT and CDR2 FQNNGV. V was pared by 3 bases and J by 6 bases, with 2 bases of the junction left unmatched. This CDR3 spans 15 amino acids. The CDR3 DNA sequence: TGTGCCAGCAGCTTTGGGACTAGCGGGGGTGATACGCAGTATTTT. This sequence encodes CASSFGTSGGDTQYF.

V is TRBV6-1 and J is TRBJ2-1, with 7 positions matching TRBD2. The CDR3 totals 15 residues. Germline lookup yields CDR1 MNHNS and CDR2 SASEGT. The V and J ends lost 5 bases and 2 bases, in that order; junction bases with no gene match: 6. The CDR3 loop reads CASSRSGQTYNEQFF. The CDR3 DNA reads TGTGCCAGCAGTCGTAGCGGGCAAACCTACAATGAGCAGTTCTTC.

In nucleotides, the CDR3 is TGTGCCAGCTCACCCGCCTTAAGACAGGGACCCTATGGCTACACCTTC. Translated: CASSPALRQGPYGYTF. This chain links TRBV18 with TRBJ1-2, with 7 bases lining up with TRBD1. CDR1 KGHSH and CDR2 LQKENI come from the germline V gene. V lost 3 bases and J lost 4; bases outside the gene matches: 11. The CDR3 spans 16 residues.

The V call is TRBV2, the J call TRBJ2-5; 7 bases are shared with TRBD1. This CDR3 contains 12 residues. CDR1 and CDR2 from the germline V gene are SNHLY and FYNNEI. The J segment lost 1 base and the V segment lost 10 bases, leaving 3 bases of the junction unmatched. CDR3 DNA: TGTGCCACCCGACAGGGCCAAGAGACCCAGTACTTC. It yields the protein CATRQGQETQYF.

The chain combines TRBV2 with TRBJ1-1, with a tentative D call TRBD1 (5 bases). The germline gives CDR1 SNHLY, CDR2 FYNNEI. Deletions cut 3 bases from V and 0 bases from J, with 11 bases between. The length of the CDR3 is 15 residues. This CDR3 reads CASSDDPTVNTEAFF. CDR3 nucleotide sequence: TGTGCCAGCAGTGATGATCCGACAGTGAACACTGAAGCTTTCTTT.

The gene calls are TRBV5-1 and TRBJ1-2; 7 bases map to TRBD1. V trimming: 4 bases; J trimming: 2 bases; junction bases outside the gene matches: 5. The V gene's germline CDR1 is SGHRS and CDR2 YFSETQ. This CDR3 is 14 amino acids long. The CDR3 is CASSTGTVNYGYTF. Here the CDR3 DNA reads TGCGCCAGCAGCACCGGGACAGTCAACTATGGCTACACCTTC.

The chain combines TRBV29-1 with TRBJ2-7; 7 bases map to TRBD2. CDR1 and CDR2 (germline): SQVTM, ANQGSEA. V trimming: 7 bases; J trimming: 9 bases; junction bases outside the gene matches: 15. The CDR3 covers 13 residues. The CDR3 region has the DNA TGCAGCGGGTTAGCGGGTAACTCCGCGAGGCAGTACTTC. Amino acid sequence: CSGLAGNSARQYF.

V and J are TRBV5-1 and TRBJ1-1; no firm D call. V dropped 4 bases and J dropped 4 bases, with 14 bases sitting between them. Germline V gene sequence: CDR1 SGHRS, CDR2 YFSETQ. The CDR3 has 14 amino acids. The CDR3 DNA sequence: TGCGCCAGCAGCCCCCTCCGGGTGGGCACTGAAGCTTTCTTT. Protein: CASSPLRVGTEAFF.

In DNA, the CDR3 is TGTGCCAGCAGTGAAAACAGGGGGAACCTCTACGAGCAGTACTTC. Translating it yields CASSENRGNLYEQYF. V gene TRBV6-1 combines with J gene TRBJ2-7; TRBD1 matches 8 bases. Germline lookup yields CDR1 MNHNS and CDR2 SASEGT. CDR3 length: 15 amino acids. V lost 2 bases to trimming and J lost 3 bases; unmatched junction nucleotides: 6.

The chain couples TRBV25-1 to TRBJ1-2, with 9 bases fitting TRBD1. CDR1 is MGHDK and CDR2 is SYGVNS in the germline V gene. The CDR3 length is 15 residues. The V and J ends lost 1 base and 2 bases, in that order; junction bases with no gene match: 2. The CDR3 reads CASSESGTGNYGYTF. The CDR3 nucleotides read TGTGCCAGCAGTGAATCTGGGACAGGGAACTATGGCTACACCTTC.

This sequence joins TRBV4-1 and TRBJ2-3; D perhaps matches TRBD2 (6 bases). This CDR3 contains 17 residues. V lost 4 bases and J lost 6, with 23 bases in between. Germline V gene lookup returns CDR1 MGHRA and CDR2 YSYEKL. The DNA of the CDR3 is TGCGCCAGCAGCCGCGGCGGGGTCGTGTCACTCGGGGATACGCAGTATTTT. Translated: CASSRGGVVSLGDTQYF.

J is TRBJ1-5 and V is TRBV2; TRBD1 is a possible D gene (5 bases). Trimming removed 6 bases from V and 5 bases from J, with 11 bases in between. The CDR3 sequence is 13 residues long. Per the germline V gene, CDR1 is SNHLY and CDR2 is FYNNEI. The CDR3 loop reads CASRGLQDQPQHF. The CDR3 DNA is TGTGCCAGCAGGGGGCTACAGGATCAGCCCCAGCATTTT.

J is TRBJ2-7 and V is TRBV6-1, with a weak D call TRBD1 (6 bases). Germline V gene sequence: CDR1 MNHNS, CDR2 SASEGT. Trimming took 11 bases from V and 0 from J, leaving 17 bases between them. This CDR3 has 14 amino acids. The CDR3 nucleotides read TGTGCCTGCAAGGGTAGACAGGACTCCTACGAGCAGTACTTC. Its protein is CACKGRQDSYEQYF.

J is TRBJ2-7 and V is TRBV11-2; 7 bases line up with TRBD1. CDR1 is SGHAT and CDR2 is FQNNGV in the germline V gene. The CDR3 consists of 14 residues. The V segment lost 5 bases and the J segment 6 bases; nucleotides outside the gene matches: 10. Here the CDR3 DNA reads TGTGCCAGCAGCAGAGACAGGGTGGACGCCGAGCAGTACTTC. The encoded protein is CASSRDRVDAEQYF.

The J gene is TRBJ2-7, the V gene TRBV9, with D maybe TRBD1 (6 bases). The CDR3 is made up of 15 amino acids. The V gene's germline CDR1 is SGDLS and CDR2 YYNGEE. V lost 0 bases and J 3 bases, leaving 13 bases between the germline ends. The CDR3 bases are TGTGCCAGCAGCGTAGGGACAGACGCAGACTACGAGCAGTACTTC. It translates to CASSVGTDADYEQYF.

The chain couples TRBV12-1 to TRBJ2-7; TRBD2, the table's D call, was not compared with the DNA. TRBV12-1 is marked as a pseudogene. The CDR3 consists of 14 residues. CDR3 amino acids: CASRAIGPRDEQYF. Written as DNA, the CDR3 is TGTGCCAGCAGGGCAATCGGTCCTAGAGACGAGCAGTACTTC.

This rearrangement joins TRBV7-9 to TRBJ2-1; TRBD2 matches at 10 bases. Per the germline V gene, CDR1 is SEHNR and CDR2 is FQNEAQ (reference sequence). V was pared by 5 bases and J by 4 bases, with 8 bases of the junction left unmatched. The CDR3 consists of 16 residues. This chain's CDR3 is CASSARSGGTYNEQFF. In DNA, the CDR3 is TGTGCCAGCAGCGCTCGTAGCGGGGGGACTTACAATGAGCAGTTCTTC.